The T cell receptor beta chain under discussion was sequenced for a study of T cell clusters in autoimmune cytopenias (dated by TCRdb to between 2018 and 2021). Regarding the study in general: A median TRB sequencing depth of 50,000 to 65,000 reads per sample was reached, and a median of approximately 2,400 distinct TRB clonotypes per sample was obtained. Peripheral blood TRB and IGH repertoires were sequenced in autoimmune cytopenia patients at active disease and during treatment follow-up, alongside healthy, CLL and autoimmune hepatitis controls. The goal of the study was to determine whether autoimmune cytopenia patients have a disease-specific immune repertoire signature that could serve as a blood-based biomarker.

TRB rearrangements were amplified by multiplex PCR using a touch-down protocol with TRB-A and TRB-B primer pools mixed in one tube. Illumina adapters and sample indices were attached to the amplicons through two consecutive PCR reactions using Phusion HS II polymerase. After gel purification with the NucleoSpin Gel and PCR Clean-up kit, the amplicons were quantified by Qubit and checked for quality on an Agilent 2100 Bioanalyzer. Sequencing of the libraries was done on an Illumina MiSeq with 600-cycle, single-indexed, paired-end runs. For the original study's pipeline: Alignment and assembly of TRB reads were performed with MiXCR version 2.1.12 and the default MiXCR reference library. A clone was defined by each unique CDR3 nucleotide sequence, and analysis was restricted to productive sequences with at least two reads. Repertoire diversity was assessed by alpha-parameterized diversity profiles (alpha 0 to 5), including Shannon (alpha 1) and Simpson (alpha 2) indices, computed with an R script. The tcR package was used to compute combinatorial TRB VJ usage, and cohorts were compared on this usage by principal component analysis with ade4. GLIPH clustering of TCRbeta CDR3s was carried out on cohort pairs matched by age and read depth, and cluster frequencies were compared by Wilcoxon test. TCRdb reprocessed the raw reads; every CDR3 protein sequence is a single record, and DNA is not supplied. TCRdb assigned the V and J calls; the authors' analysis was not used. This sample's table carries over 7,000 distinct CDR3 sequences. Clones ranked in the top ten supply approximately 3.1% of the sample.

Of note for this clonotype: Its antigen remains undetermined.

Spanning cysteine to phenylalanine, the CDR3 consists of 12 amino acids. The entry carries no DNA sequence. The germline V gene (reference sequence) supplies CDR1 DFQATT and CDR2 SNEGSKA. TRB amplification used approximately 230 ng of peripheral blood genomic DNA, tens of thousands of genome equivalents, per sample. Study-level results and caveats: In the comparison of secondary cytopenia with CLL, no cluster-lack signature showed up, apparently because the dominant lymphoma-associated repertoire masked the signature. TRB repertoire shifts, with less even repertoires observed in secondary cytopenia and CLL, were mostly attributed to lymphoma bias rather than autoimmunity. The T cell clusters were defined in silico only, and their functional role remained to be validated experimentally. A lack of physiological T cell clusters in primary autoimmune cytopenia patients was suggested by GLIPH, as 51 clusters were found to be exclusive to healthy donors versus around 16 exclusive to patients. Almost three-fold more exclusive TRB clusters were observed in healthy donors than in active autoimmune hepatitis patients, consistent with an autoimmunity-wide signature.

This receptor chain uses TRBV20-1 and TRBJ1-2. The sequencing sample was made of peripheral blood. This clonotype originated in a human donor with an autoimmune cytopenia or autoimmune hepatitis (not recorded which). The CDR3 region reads CSAPRETYGYTF.